This is a list of T cell receptor beta chains from one sample in a study of blood T cell repertoires in COVID-19. TCRdb's table, derived via immunoSEQ multiplex PCR, lists solely in-frame clones and lacks some. The sample includes 150,000 to 250,000 clones, about 80% of them seen just once. The sample taken for sequencing was PBMCs or T cells enriched from blood (not recorded which). The receptors come from a man between 40 and 49 years old who had recovered from COVID-19. CDR3s include the opening cysteine and the closing phenylalanine or tryptophan. D genes are given only for firm matches. Clone size is stated in some rows and not others, as once, few, many or a class when expanded.

abundance,v_gene,d_gene,j_gene,CDR3nt,CDR3aa
once,TRBV12-3/TRBV12-4,-,TRBJ1-2,TGTGCCAGCAACCGAGGGTTATTGAGTGGCTACACCTTC,CASNRGLLSGYTF
-,TRBV27,TRBD1,TRBJ2-2,TGTGCCAGCAGCCCCGGACAGGGACTCGGTTGGACCGGGGAGCTGTTTTTT,CASSPGQGLGWTGELFF
-,TRBV30,-,TRBJ2-3,TGTGCCTGGAGTGTACAATTGACAGTCACAGATACGCAGTATTTT,CAWSVQLTVTDTQYF
once,TRBV28,TRBD1,TRBJ1-5,TGTGCCAGCCAGGGGGAGCGCAATCAGCCCCAGCATTTT,CASQGERNQPQHF
once,TRBV5-1,-,TRBJ1-1,TGCGCCAGCAGTCAGGGGCGGTCGAACACTGAAGCTTTCTTT,CASSQGRSNTEAFF
few,TRBV7-6,-,TRBJ1-3,TGTGCCAGCAGCTGGGGGGAGGTATCTGGAAACACCATATATTTT,CASSWGEVSGNTIYF
-,TRBV7-2,-,TRBJ2-1,TGTGCCAGCAGCCCTCCGAGCTCCTACAATGAGCAGTTCTTC,CASSPPSSYNEQFF
-,TRBV5-3,TRBD1,TRBJ1-5,TGTGCCAGATCCCCCGAGGAGCAGGGGGTTGGTCAGCCCCAGCATTTT,CARSPEEQGVGQPQHF
once,TRBV4-3,-,TRBJ1-3,TGCGCCAGCAGCCGACGGTACAGGGCCAGCTCTGGAAACACCATATATTTT,CASSRRYRASSGNTIYF
-,TRBV24-1,-,TRBJ2-3,TGTGCCACCAGTGATCATCCCACTAGCACAGATACGCAGTATTTT,CATSDHPTSTDTQYF
-,TRBV7-9,TRBD1,TRBJ1-6,TGTGCCAGCACCAAATTGACAGGGCTGGACTCACCCCTCCACTTT,CASTKLTGLDSPLHF
-,TRBV5-1,-,TRBJ1-6,TGCGCCAGCAGCTTCGGGACAAGATTTTTAGGACATAATTCACCCCTCCACTTT,CASSFGTRFLGHNSPLHF
-,TRBV2,-,TRBJ2-1,TGTGCCAGCAGTGGCGGGACCGGGGGTGGGGATGAGCAGTTCTTC,CASSGGTGGGDEQFF
-,TRBV7-9,-,TRBJ1-4,TGTGCCAGCAGCTTAGGTTCAGGGGACGAAGAAAAACTGTTTTTT,CASSLGSGDEEKLFF
-,TRBV6-5,TRBD1,TRBJ1-1,TGTGCCAGCACTCTTACAGGGGGGGAGGCTTTCTTT,CASTLTGGEAFF
-,TRBV5-4,TRBD1,TRBJ1-6,TGTGCCAGCAGCTTGGTGGGACAGGGGAATTCACCCCTCCACTTT,CASSLVGQGNSPLHF
-,TRBV11-2,TRBD1,TRBJ1-1,TGTGCCAGCAGCCTCGGACAGGGGGCAGCTTTCTTT,CASSLGQGAAFF
-,TRBV6-5,TRBD1,TRBJ1-2,TGTGCCAGCAGTTACGCACGGGACAGAGTTAACTATGGCTACACCTTC,CASSYARDRVNYGYTF
-,TRBV6-5,TRBD1,TRBJ1-2,TGTGCCAGCAGTCTCACCCCCGGGACAGGCTATGGCTACACCTTC,CASSLTPGTGYGYTF
-,TRBV5-1,TRBD1,TRBJ1-2,TGCGCCAGCAGCTTGGAGGCAGGGGGGCGGGCAGGAGCTGGCTACACCTTC,CASSLEAGGRAGAGYTF
-,TRBV30,-,TRBJ1-5,TGTGCCTGGAGTGTGTCGGGTAGCAATCAGCCCCAGCATTTT,CAWSVSGSNQPQHF
-,TRBV18,-,TRBJ2-3,TGTGCCAGCTCACCCCCATTCATTTGGAGTGACGCTAGCACAGATACGCAGTATTTT,CASSPPFIWSDASTDTQYF
-,TRBV19,TRBD1,TRBJ2-7,TGTGCCAGTAGTATCGGGACAGGGGGTCGTTACGAGCAGTACTTC,CASSIGTGGRYEQYF
-,TRBV9,TRBD2,TRBJ2-3,TGTGCCAGCAGCGCCAGCACTAGCGGATGGACGGATACGCAGTATTTT,CASSASTSGWTDTQYF
once,TRBV18,-,TRBJ2-3,TGTGCCAGCTCACCGTTTCAGGGGACGGGCACAGATACGCAGTATTTT,CASSPFQGTGTDTQYF
-,TRBV3-1/TRBV3-2,TRBD2,TRBJ2-5,TGTGCCAGCAGCAACAACAAGGGACTAGCGGGGGGGCTGCGAATAGGAGAGACCCAGTACTTC,CASSNNKGLAGGLRIGETQYF
-,TRBV21-1,-,TRBJ1-3,TGTGCCAGCAGCAGGCGGGACGCGGACTCTGGAAACACCATATATTTT,CASSRRDADSGNTIYF
few,TRBV5-4,TRBD1,TRBJ2-1,TGTGCCAGCAGCGGGGGACAGTACAATGAGCAGTTCTTC,CASSGGQYNEQFF
-,TRBV6-6,-,TRBJ1-2,TGTGCCAGCAGTTACTCCTTAGCTAACTATGGCTACACCTTC,CASSYSLANYGYTF
-,TRBV15,-,TRBJ1-5,TGTGCCACCAGCAGAGTAGGTGAGGCCCAGCATTTT,CATSRVGEAQHF
-,TRBV24-1,-,TRBJ1-2,TGTGCCACCAGTGATCCCACAACAGGGCTGAATGGCTACACCTTC,CATSDPTTGLNGYTF
-,TRBV4-1,TRBD1,TRBJ1-1,TGCGCCAGCAGCCATCAGGGGGCCATGTACTCGAACACTGAAGCTTTCTTT,CASSHQGAMYSNTEAFF
-,TRBV27,TRBD2,TRBJ2-2,TGTGCCAGCAGTTTAGCGGGGGAGATCATCGGGGAGCTGTTTTTT,CASSLAGEIIGELFF
-,TRBV27,TRBD1,TRBJ1-1,TGTGCCAGCAGGGTCGGGACAGCCTCGGGAAACACTGAAGCTTTCTTT,CASRVGTASGNTEAFF
few,TRBV4-1,-,TRBJ1-2,TGCGCCAGCAGCCAAGAGGGGGGGTATGGCTACACCTTC,CASSQEGGYGYTF
-,TRBV3-1/TRBV3-2,TRBD1,TRBJ2-5,TGTGCCAGCAGCCCGTGGGACAGACAAGAGACCCAGTACTTC,CASSPWDRQETQYF